One T cell receptor (beta chain) is described in this entry. Its antigen target is currently unknown. The record has no base qualities; no much larger clone is one base away. This sample was taken from a study of blood T cell repertoires in COVID-19 (dated by TCRdb to about 2020). Regarding the complete study: Collaborator samples came from the United States, Italy and Spain and covered acute and convalescent phases of COVID-19. The prospective study material was composed of cDNA or gDNA derived from T cells, B-cell-depleted T cells, or PBMCs. Deeply sampled blood TCRbeta repertoires from subjects exposed to, actively infected with, or recovered from COVID-19 were included in the dataset. The repertoires were released in a freely available public database intended as a resource for research on the immune response to SARS-CoV-2. The samples were drawn from the first 160 participants of the ongoing ImmuneRACE study and from roughly 1,300 subjects provided by 6 global collaborators. A de-identified subject ID, COVID-19 status, age in years and sex were almost always included in the sample metadata. Where available, HLA class I and class II types were taken from metadata supplied by the sample provider and were not determined by assay-based typing. The full study reports these points: How much clinical and demographic metadata was included differed by source and by participant, and the metadata was provided uncurated.

TCRbeta CDR3 regions were amplified from genomic DNA by means of the immunoSEQ Assay, a bias-controlled multiplex PCR. The original pipeline was this. Nucleated cell counts per sample were estimated from amplification of reference gene primers within the assay. Sequence reads were collapsed and filtered to measure the absolute abundance of every unique TCRbeta CDR3 rearrangement. Productive Simpson clonality was computed per sample as the square root of Simpson's diversity index over productive rearrangements. In its TCRdb copy, this immuneACCESS table keeps in-frame sequences only and misses some clones. Where compared with another copy, unresolved V genes explain less than half of these, and the others have no known cause. V and J calls and clone size are as listed in that table; D and trimming were resolved from the DNA. This sample gives more than 90,000 clones in total; 75% to 85% of them show up just once. The ten largest make up roughly 7.9% of the sample.

Collaborating institutions collected whole blood in K2EDTA tubes following their own protocols. For TCRbeta analysis, collaborator samples were shipped as frozen whole blood, as isolated PBMCs, or as DNA extracted from either sample type. In the germline V gene, CDR1 corresponds to SGHRS and CDR2 to YFSETQ. The V and J ends are trimmed by 2 bases and 6 bases, leaving 12 bases between them. Taken from cysteine to phenylalanine, the CDR3 has 13 residues. Just CDR3 DNA is preserved here, 39 bases in frame from base 1. The TCR originated in a man between 65 and 85 years old with acute or convalescent COVID-19. The chain joins TRBV5-1 to TRBJ2-7; a weak D assignment points to TRBD2 (5 bases agree). The sample taken for sequencing was peripheral blood. Here is the DNA: TGCGCCAGCAGCTTAGGCAGCGGAGGCGAGCAGTACTTC. This codes for CASSLGSGGEQYF.